This is a list of T cell receptor beta chains from one sample in a study of naive and memory T cell subsets. One entry per CDR3 protein results from TCRdb running MiXCR on the UMI-ligation and nested PCR reads. The sample yields 140,000 to 150,000 distinct CDR3 sequences, over 15% seen once. The sample comprised naive CD4+ T cells from blood. All receptors come from a human donor in good health. Each CDR3 is given with its conserved first and last residue. A D gene is named only where the DNA matches it firmly. Clone size is shown for a subset of rows, as once, few, many or a class of expanded clone.

>TRBJ2-1|NA|TRBD2|TRBV12-3/TRBV12-4
TGTGCCAGCAGTTCTACCGGGACTAGCGGGAGGTTGAATGAGCAGTTCTTC
CASSSTGTSGRLNEQFF
>TRBJ2-5|NA|NA|TRBV2
TGTGCCAGCCTCCGGGACGGGGGAGGCCAAGAGACCCAGTACTTC
CASLRDGGGQETQYF
>TRBJ2-5|few|TRBD1|TRBV20-1
TGCAGTGCTCAGACAGGGCAAGAGACCCAGTACTTC
CSAQTGQETQYF
>TRBJ2-3|many|NA|TRBV7-7
TGTGCCAGCAGCCCCTCCGGACACGACACAGATACGCAGTATTTT
CASSPSGHDTDTQYF
>TRBJ2-7|NA|TRBD2|TRBV6-2/TRBV6-3
TGTGCCAGCAGCCTAACGGGGAAACTAGCGGGAGGGACCTACGAGCAGTACTTC
CASSLTGKLAGGTYEQYF
>TRBJ1-6|NA|NA|TRBV5-1
TGCGCCAGCAGCCCGGAGAAACTCAGCTCCTATAATTCACCCCTCCACTTT
CASSPEKLSSYNSPLHF
>TRBJ1-5|few|NA|TRBV12-3/TRBV12-4
TGTGCCAGCAGCCGGGACAAGTATCAGCCCCAGCATTTT
CASSRDKYQPQHF
>TRBJ1-1|NA|NA|TRBV10-3
TGTGCCATACTGGACAGCAAGAACACTGAAGCTTTCTTT
CAILDSKNTEAFF
>TRBJ2-6|few|NA|TRBV15
TGTGCCACCAGCAGAGATCCTGGGGCCAACGTCCTGACTTTC
CATSRDPGANVLTF
>TRBJ2-1|many|NA|TRBV7-8
TGTGCCAGCAGCTCCCGCAACCTCTACAATGAGCAGTTCTTC
CASSSRNLYNEQFF
>TRBJ2-1|NA|NA|TRBV18
TGTGCCAGCTCACCCTTTACTGGCTACTCCTACAATGAGCAGTTCTTC
CASSPFTGYSYNEQFF
>TRBJ1-6|NA|TRBD1|TRBV5-1
TGCGCCAGCAGCTTCTGGGCCACAGGGGTTATTTCAGCACCCCTCCACTTT
CASSFWATGVISAPLHF
>TRBJ1-5|NA|NA|TRBV6-4
TGTGCCAGCAGTGCCCATCCGGGCAATAGCAATCAGCCCCAGCATTTT
CASSAHPGNSNQPQHF
>TRBJ2-3|few|NA|TRBV12-3/TRBV12-4
TGTGCCAGCAGACTAGGGGTAGGGGATACGCAGTATTTT
CASRLGVGDTQYF
>TRBJ1-4|NA|NA|TRBV29-1
TGCAGCGTTGTAGGGGGGGCCGTGGGTGAAAAACTGTTTTTT
CSVVGGAVGEKLFF
>TRBJ1-3|few|NA|TRBV29-1
TGCAGCGTTCAACTGGGCCAGTCTGGAAACACCATATATTTT
CSVQLGQSGNTIYF
>TRBJ2-5|many|TRBD2|TRBV14
TGTGCCAGCAGCCAAGATCCGGGACTAGAGGGGACCCAGTACTTC
CASSQDPGLEGTQYF
>TRBJ2-5|NA|NA|TRBV20-1
TGCAGTGCTAGATCCGGGGTAGAGACCCAGTACTTC
CSARSGVETQYF
>TRBJ2-2|NA|NA|TRBV6-6
TGTGCCAGCAGTCGGTCGGGAAGGCACACCGGGGAGCTGTTTTTT
CASSRSGRHTGELFF
>TRBJ1-5|NA|NA|TRBV5-1
TGCGCCGGCAGCTGGGACGGGACGGGAAGCAATCAGCCCCAGCATTTT
CAGSWDGTGSNQPQHF
>TRBJ2-1|NA|NA|TRBV10-3
TGTGCCATCAGTCCATTTCTCGGGCACAATGAGCAGTTCTTC
CAISPFLGHNEQFF
>TRBJ1-1|few|NA|TRBV6-1
TGTGCCAGCAGTGAACCCAGGGGACTTCACACTGAAGCTTTCTTT
CASSEPRGLHTEAFF
>TRBJ2-1|NA|NA|TRBV29-1
TGCAGCGGGGGGCGGAGGGAGTACAATGAGCAGTTCTTC
CSGGRREYNEQFF
>TRBJ2-7|few|TRBD2|TRBV7-2
TGTGCCAGCAGTGCGGGACTAGCGGGAGGGATCTCCTACGAGCAGTACTTC
CASSAGLAGGISYEQYF
>TRBJ2-5|NA|NA|TRBV5-6
TGTGCCAGCAGCTTCGGCCTAAAATTTCAAGAGACCCAGTACTTC
CASSFGLKFQETQYF
>TRBJ1-3|few|NA|TRBV18
TGTGCCAGCTCACCACGGGAAGGTGGAAACACCATATATTTT
CASSPREGGNTIYF
>TRBJ2-5|NA|NA|TRBV28
TGTGCCAGCAGTTTGGACGTGGAGACCCAGTACTTC
CASSLDVETQYF
>TRBJ2-5|few|NA|TRBV12-3/TRBV12-4
TGTGCCAGCAGAAGCCCGAGGGGAGAGACCCAGTACTTC
CASRSPRGETQYF
>TRBJ2-7|NA|NA|TRBV28
TGTGCCAGCAGTTTATTGAGGCGGAACTCCTACGAGCAGTACTTC
CASSLLRRNSYEQYF
>TRBJ1-1|NA|NA|TRBV6-2/TRBV6-3
TGTGCCAGCAGTTACTATCTATGGGCAGAGATTGAGACCACTGAAGCTTTCTTT
CASSYYLWAEIETTEAFF
>TRBJ2-5|NA|TRBD2|TRBV7-2
TGTGCCAGCAGCTTAGACGGTCGACTAGCGCACGAGACCCAGTACTTC
CASSLDGRLAHETQYF
>TRBJ2-7|NA|NA|TRBV7-9
TGTGCCAGCAGCCAATCTAACTACGAGCAGTACTTC
CASSQSNYEQYF
>TRBJ1-6|NA|NA|TRBV5-1
TGCGCCAGCAGCTTGGAAGGTGGTTCACCCCTCCACTTT
CASSLEGGSPLHF
>TRBJ1-1|NA|NA|TRBV19
TGTGCCAGTAGTATGGGGGGTCTCACTGAAGCTTTCTTT
CASSMGGLTEAFF
>TRBJ2-5|NA|TRBD1|TRBV12-3/TRBV12-4
TGTGCCAGCAGTTCCCACAGGGGACGGGGAGAGACCCAGTACTTC
CASSSHRGRGETQYF